This entry describes one T cell receptor beta chain. CDR3 length: 15 residues. With 0 bases removed from V and 2 bases from J, the gap between germline ends came to 13 bases. In germline, CDR1 is DFQATT, CDR2 SNEGSKA (reference sequence). This sample is drawn from a study of blood T cells in healthy people across ages. Next came a second PCR, run for about 6 to 12 cycles, which used a sample-barcoded 5' primer along with a J-beta primer mix. TCRdb itself ran the 5' RACE reads through MiXCR, one entry per CDR3 protein. This table holds about 540,000 distinct CDR3 sequences, about 25% found once. These records were also assigned to another study, of T cells of mothers and their children. This second study notes: Maternal samples each gave over 9.5 million TCR beta CDR3 reads, and child samples around 3.2 million each.

The TCR comes from a boy aged 5-17 years in good health. Sequenced material: blood. This chain connects TRBV20-1 to TRBJ1-2, with a weak D call TRBD1 (5 bases). This CDR3 is CSARDGGVGNYGYTF. CDR3 bases: TGCAGTGCTAGAGATGGGGGGGTTGGGAACTATGGCTACACCTTC.